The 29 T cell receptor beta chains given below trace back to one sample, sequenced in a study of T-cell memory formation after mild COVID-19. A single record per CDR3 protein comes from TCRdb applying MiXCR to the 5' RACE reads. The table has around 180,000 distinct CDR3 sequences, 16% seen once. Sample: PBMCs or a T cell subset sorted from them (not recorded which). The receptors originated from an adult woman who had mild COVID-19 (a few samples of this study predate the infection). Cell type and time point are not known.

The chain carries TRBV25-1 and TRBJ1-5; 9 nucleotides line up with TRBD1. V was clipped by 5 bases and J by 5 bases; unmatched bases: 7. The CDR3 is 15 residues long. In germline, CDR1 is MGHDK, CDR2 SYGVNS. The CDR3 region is CASSPGDRAYQPQHF. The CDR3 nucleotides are TGTGCCAGCAGTCCAGGGGACAGGGCGTATCAGCCCCAGCATTTT. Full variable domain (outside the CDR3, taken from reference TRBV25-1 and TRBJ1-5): EADIYQTPRYLVIGTGKKITLECSQTMGHDKMYWYQQDPGMELHLIHYSYGVNSTEKGDLSSESTVSRIRTEHFPLTLESARPSHTSQYLCASSPGDRAYQPQHFGDGTRLSIL.

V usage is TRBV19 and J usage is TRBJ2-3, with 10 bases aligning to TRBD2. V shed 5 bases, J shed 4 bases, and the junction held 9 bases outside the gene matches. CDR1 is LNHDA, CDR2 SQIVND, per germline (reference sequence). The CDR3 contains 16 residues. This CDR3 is CASSGKLAGGADTQYF. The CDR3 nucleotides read TGTGCCAGTAGTGGCAAATTAGCGGGAGGAGCAGATACGCAGTATTTT.

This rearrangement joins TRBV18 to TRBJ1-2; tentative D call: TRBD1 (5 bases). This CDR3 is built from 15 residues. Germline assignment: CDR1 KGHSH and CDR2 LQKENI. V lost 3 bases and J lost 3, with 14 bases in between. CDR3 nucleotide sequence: TGTGCCAGCTCACCCCTGGGCGGGGCGGACTATGGCTACACCTTC. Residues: CASSPLGGADYGYTF. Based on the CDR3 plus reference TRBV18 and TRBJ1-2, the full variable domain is NAGVMQNPRHLVRRRGQEARLRCSPMKGHSHVYWYRQLPEEGLKFMVYLQKENIIDESGMPKERFSAEFPKEGPSILRIQQVVRGDSAAYFCASSPLGGADYGYTFGSGTRLTVV.

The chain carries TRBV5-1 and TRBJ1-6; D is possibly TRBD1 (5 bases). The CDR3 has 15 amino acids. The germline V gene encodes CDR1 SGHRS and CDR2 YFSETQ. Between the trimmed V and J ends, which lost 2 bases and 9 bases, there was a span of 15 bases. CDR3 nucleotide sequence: TGCGCCAGCAGCTTCACCGGGCAGGGCGGTTCACCCCTCCACTTT. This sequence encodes CASSFTGQGGSPLHF. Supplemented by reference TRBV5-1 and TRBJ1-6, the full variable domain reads KAGVTQTPRYLIKTRGQQVTLSCSPISGHRSVSWYQQTPGQGLQFLFEYFSETQRNKGNFPGRFSGRQFSNSRSEMNVSTLELGDSALYLCASSFTGQGGSPLHFGNGTRLTVT.

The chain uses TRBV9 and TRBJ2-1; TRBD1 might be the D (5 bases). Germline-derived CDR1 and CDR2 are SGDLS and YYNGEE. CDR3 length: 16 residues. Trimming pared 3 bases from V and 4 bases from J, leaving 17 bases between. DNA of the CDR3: TGTGCCAGCAGCGCCGTGACAGCTTCCAATTACAATGAGCAGTTCTTC. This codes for CASSAVTASNYNEQFF. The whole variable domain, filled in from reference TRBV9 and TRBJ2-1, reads DSGVTQTPKHLITATGQRVTLRCSPRSGDLSVYWYQQSLDQGLQFLIQYYNGEERAKGNILERFSAQQFPDLHSELNLSSLELGDSALYFCASSAVTASNYNEQFFGPGTRLTVL.

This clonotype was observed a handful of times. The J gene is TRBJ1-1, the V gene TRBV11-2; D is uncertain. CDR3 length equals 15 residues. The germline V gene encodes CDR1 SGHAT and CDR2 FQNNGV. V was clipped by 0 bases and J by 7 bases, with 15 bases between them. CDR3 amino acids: CASSLDSRLLVEAFF. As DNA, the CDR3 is TGTGCCAGCAGCTTAGATTCTCGGTTATTAGTTGAAGCTTTCTTT.

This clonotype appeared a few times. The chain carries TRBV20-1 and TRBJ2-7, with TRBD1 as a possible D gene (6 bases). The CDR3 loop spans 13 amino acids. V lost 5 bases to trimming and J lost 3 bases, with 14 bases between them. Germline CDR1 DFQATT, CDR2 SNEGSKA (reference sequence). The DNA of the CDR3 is TGCAGTGCTGGGGCTTTAGGGGGCTACGAGCAGTACTTC. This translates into CSAGALGGYEQYF.

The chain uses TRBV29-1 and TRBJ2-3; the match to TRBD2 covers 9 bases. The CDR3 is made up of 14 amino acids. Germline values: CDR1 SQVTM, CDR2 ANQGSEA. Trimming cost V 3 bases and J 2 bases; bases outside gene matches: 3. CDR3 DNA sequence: TGCAGCGTTGACGAGCGGGAGGCCACAGATACGCAGTATTTT. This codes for CSVDEREATDTQYF.

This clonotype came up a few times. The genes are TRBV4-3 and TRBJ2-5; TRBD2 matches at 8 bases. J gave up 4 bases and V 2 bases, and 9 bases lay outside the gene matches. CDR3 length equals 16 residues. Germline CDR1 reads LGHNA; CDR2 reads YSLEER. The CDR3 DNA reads TGCGCCAGCAGCCAAAGTTCGGGGGGGCTTGTAGAGACCCAGTACTTC. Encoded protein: CASSQSSGGLVETQYF.

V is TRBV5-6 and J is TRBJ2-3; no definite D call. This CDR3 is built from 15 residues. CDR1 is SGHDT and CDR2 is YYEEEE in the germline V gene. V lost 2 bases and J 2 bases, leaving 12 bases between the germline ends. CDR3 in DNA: TGTGCCAGCAGCTTAATAATAGCCCTCACAGATACGCAGTATTTT. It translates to CASSLIIALTDTQYF.

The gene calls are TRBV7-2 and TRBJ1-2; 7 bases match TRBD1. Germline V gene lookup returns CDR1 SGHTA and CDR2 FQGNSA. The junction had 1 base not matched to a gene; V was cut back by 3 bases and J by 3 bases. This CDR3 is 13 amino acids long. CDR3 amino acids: CASSFGTDYGYTF. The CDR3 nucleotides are TGTGCCAGCAGCTTTGGGACAGACTATGGCTACACCTTC. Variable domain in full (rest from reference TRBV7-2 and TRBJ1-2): GAGVSQSPSNKVTEKGKDVELRCDPISGHTALYWYRQSLGQGLEFLIYFQGNSAPDKSGLPSDRFSAERTGGSVSTLTIQRTQQEDSAVYLCASSFGTDYGYTFGSGTRLTVV.

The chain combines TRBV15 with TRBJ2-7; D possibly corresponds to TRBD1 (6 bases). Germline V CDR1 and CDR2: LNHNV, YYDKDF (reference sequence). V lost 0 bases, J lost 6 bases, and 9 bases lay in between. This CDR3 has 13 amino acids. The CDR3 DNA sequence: TGTGCCACCAGCAGAGATAGGGGGACCGAGCAGTACTTC. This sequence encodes CATSRDRGTEQYF.

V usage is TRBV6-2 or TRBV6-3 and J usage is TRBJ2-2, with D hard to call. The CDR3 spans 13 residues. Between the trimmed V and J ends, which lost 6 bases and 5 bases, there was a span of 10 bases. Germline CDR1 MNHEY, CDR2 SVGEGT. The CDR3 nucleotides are TGTGCCAGCAGATTGGAGAAAACCGGGGAGCTGTTTTTT. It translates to CASRLEKTGELFF.

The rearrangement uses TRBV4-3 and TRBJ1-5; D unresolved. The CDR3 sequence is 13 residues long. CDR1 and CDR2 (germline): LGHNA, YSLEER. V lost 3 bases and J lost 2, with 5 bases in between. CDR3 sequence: CASSQDRNQPQHF. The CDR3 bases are TGCGCCAGCAGCCAGGACCGCAATCAGCCCCAGCATTTT.

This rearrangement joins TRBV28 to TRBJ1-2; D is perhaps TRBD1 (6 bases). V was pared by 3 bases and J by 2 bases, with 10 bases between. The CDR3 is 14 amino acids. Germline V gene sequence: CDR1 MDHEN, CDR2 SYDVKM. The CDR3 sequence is CASSFPGTNYGYTF. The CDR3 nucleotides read TGTGCCAGCAGTTTTCCCGGGACAAACTATGGCTACACCTTC.

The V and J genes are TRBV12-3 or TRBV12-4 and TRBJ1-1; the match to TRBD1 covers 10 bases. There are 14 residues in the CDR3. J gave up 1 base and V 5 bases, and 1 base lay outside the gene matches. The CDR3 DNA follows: TGTGCCAGCAGTGGACAGGGGGGGAACACTGAAGCTTTCTTT. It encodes CASSGQGGNTEAFF.

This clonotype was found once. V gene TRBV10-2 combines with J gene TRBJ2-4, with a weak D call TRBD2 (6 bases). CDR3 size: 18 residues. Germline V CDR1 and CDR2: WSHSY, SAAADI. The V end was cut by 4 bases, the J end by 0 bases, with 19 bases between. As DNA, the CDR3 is TGCGCCAGCAGTGGCGGGACGTCTTCGCACTTAGCCAAAAACATTCAGTACTTC. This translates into CASSGGTSSHLAKNIQYF.

CDR3 coding DNA: TGTGCCAGCGCTCCGTCGGGGAACAATGAAAAACTGTTTTTT. This encodes CASAPSGNNEKLFF. The chain has TRBV6-5 and TRBJ1-4; D is ambiguous. The CDR3 consists of 14 residues. Germline CDR1 reads MNHEY; CDR2 reads SVGAGI. The ends were cut back, 8 bases at V and 5 bases at J, with 15 bases in the middle.

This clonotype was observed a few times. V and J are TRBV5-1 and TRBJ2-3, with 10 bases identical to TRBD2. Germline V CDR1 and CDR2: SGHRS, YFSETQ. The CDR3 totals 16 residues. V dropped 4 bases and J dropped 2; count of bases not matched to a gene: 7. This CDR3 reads CASSPIAGGATDTQYF. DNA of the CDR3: TGCGCCAGCAGCCCGATAGCGGGAGGTGCCACAGATACGCAGTATTTT.

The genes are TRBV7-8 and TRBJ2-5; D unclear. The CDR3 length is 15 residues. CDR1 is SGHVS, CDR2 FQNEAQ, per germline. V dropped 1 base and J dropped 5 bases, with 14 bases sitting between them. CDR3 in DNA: TGTGCCAGCAGCTTAGGCAGGAAGGTGGGGGAGACCCAGTACTTC. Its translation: CASSLGRKVGETQYF.

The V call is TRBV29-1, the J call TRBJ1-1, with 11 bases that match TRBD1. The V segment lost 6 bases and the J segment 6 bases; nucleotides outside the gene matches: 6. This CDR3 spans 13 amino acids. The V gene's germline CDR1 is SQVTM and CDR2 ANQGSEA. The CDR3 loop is CSVRDRGIPEAFF. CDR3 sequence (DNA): TGCAGCGTAAGGGACAGGGGGATACCTGAAGCTTTCTTT. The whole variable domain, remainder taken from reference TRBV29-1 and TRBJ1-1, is SAVISQKPSRDICQRGTSLTIQCQVDSQVTMMFWYRQQPGQSLTLIATANQGSEATYESGFVIDKFPISRPNLTFSTLTVSNMSPEDSSIYLCSVRDRGIPEAFFGQGTRLTVV.

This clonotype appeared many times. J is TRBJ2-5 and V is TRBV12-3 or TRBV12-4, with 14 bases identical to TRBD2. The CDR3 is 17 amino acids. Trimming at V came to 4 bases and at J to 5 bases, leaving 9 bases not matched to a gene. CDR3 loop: CASSSGLAGGGWETQYF. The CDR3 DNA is TGTGCCAGCAGTTCAGGACTAGCGGGGGGAGGCTGGGAGACCCAGTACTTC.

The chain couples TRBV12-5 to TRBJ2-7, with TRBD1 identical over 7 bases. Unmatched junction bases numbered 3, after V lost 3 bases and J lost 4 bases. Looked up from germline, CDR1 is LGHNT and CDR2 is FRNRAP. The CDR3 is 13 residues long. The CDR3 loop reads CASGLGTAYEQYF. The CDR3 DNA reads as TGTGCTAGTGGTTTAGGGACAGCTTACGAGCAGTACTTC.

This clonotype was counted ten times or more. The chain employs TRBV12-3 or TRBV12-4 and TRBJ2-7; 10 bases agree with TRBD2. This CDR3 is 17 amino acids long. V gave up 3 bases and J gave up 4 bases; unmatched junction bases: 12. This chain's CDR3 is CASSFILTSGKKYEQYF. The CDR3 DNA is TGTGCCAGCAGTTTTATTTTAACTAGCGGGAAGAAATACGAGCAGTACTTC.

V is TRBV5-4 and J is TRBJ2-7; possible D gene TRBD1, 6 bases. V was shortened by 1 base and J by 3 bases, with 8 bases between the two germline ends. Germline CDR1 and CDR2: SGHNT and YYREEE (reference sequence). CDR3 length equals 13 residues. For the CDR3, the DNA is TGTGCCAGCAGCTTGCCCAGGGGCTACGAGCAGTACTTC. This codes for CASSLPRGYEQYF.

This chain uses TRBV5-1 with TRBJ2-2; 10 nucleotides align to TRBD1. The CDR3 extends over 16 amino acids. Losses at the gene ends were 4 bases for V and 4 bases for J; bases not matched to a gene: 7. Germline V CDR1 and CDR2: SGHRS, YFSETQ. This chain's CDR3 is CASSQRQGAVTGELFF. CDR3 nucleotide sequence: TGCGCCAGCAGCCAGAGACAGGGGGCAGTCACCGGGGAGCTGTTTTTT.

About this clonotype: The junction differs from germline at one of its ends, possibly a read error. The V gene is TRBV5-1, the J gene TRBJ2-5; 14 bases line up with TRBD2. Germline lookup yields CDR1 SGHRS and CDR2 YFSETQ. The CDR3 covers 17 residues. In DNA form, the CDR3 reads TGCGCCAGCAGCTCGATCGGGACTAGCGGGAGTGGCGAGATCCAGTACTTC. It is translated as CASSSIGTSGSGEIQYF.

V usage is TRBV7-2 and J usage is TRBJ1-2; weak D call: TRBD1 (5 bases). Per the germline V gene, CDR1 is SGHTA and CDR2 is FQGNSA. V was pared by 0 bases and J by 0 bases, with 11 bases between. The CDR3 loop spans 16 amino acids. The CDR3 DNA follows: TGTGCCAGCAGCTTAGCGGTGGGGGTTACTAACTATGGCTACACCTTC. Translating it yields CASSLAVGVTNYGYTF.

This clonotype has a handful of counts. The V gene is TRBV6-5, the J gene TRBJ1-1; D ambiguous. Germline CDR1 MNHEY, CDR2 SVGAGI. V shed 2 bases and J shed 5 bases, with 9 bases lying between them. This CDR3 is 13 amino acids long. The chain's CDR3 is CASSYEVRTEAFF. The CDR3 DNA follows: TGTGCCAGCAGTTACGAGGTGAGGACTGAAGCTTTCTTT.